The T cell receptor beta chain under discussion was sequenced for a study of blood T cell repertoires in COVID-19. Sequencing used immunoSEQ multiplex PCR; TCRdb keeps in-frame clones, though not all of them. The sample holds about 170,000 clones, about 80% seen once. The clonotype comes from a woman aged 70-85 years with acute or convalescent COVID-19. The sample taken for sequencing was peripheral blood.

Written as DNA, the CDR3 is TGCGCCAGCAGCTCGACTAGCGGGAGAAGCACAGATACGCAGTATTTT. This codes for CASSSTSGRSTDTQYF. V usage is TRBV5-1 and J usage is TRBJ2-3; 12 bases fit TRBD2. The V gene's germline CDR1 is SGHRS and CDR2 YFSETQ. The CDR3 covers 16 residues. J was trimmed by 0 bases and V by 3 bases; bases with no gene match: 2.